The count of the clone carrying this T cell receptor beta chain is one. Under the authors' procedure: From reference gene primer amplification, estimates of nucleated cell counts were derived. Produced via immunoSEQ multiplex PCR; TCRdb's table is partial and in-frame only. V, J and clone size are those of that table, while D and trimming were read from the DNA. Of more than 200,000 clones in the sample, around 89% are singletons; the top ten hold more than 1.5%. With 3 bases clipped from V and 4 bases from J, the junction kept 1 base outside the gene matches. This CDR3 spans 14 amino acids. Germline assignment: CDR1 SGDLS and CDR2 YYNGEE. The data stem from a study of blood T cell repertoires in COVID-19. The wider study: The analysed material was cDNA or gDNA that came from T cells, B-cell-depleted T cells, or PBMCs.

The rearrangement uses TRBV9 and TRBJ1-6; 7 bases align to TRBD1. The sample taken for sequencing was peripheral blood. The clonotype was recovered from a man aged 65-85 years with acute or convalescent COVID-19. DNA of the CDR3: TGTGCCAGCAGCGCGGGACAGTATAATTCACCCCTCCACTTT. Its translation: CASSAGQYNSPLHF.